This T cell receptor (beta chain) was found in a study of blood T cell repertoires in COVID-19. Across the study: Material from acute and convalescent COVID-19 was sourced from the United States, Italy and Spain.

The protocol was immunoSEQ multiplex PCR, while the TCRdb copy is restricted to in-frame clones and leaves out a portion. The data contain some 270,000 clones, around 92% of them singletons. Adults between roughly 18 and 90 years of age took part from 20 to 25 US areas. Participant-reported clinical history was the basis for cohort assignment. V was pared by 2 bases and J by 3 bases, with 10 bases between. Per germline, CDR1 SGHTA and CDR2 FQGNSA. The CDR3 totals 14 residues. Material: PBMCs or T cells enriched from blood (not recorded which). This chain joins TRBV7-2 and TRBJ1-1; D not resolved. The source of this sequence is a woman in her sixties or seventies who had recovered from COVID-19. CDR3 sequence: CASSLPDGYTEAFF. DNA for the CDR3: TGTGCCAGCAGCTTACCTGACGGGTACACTGAAGCTTTCTTT.